One sample yielded the 14 T cell receptor beta chains listed below, sequenced in a study of blood T cell repertoires in COVID-19. The protocol was immunoSEQ multiplex PCR, while the TCRdb copy is restricted to in-frame clones and leaves out a portion. The sample has roughly 200,000 clones, approximately 85% seen once; the top ten hold 2.5% to 3.5%. Material: peripheral blood. These receptors came from a man between 60 and 75 years old with acute or convalescent COVID-19.

The chain uses TRBV2 and TRBJ1-1; no firm D call. The V gene's germline CDR1 is SNHLY and CDR2 FYNNEI. The ends were cut back, 4 bases at V and 1 base at J, with 10 bases in the middle. The CDR3 is 14 residues long. The CDR3 DNA sequence: TGTGCCAGCAGTGTCCGTCGGGGGAACACTGAAGCTTTCTTT. This encodes CASSVRRGNTEAFF.

The chain couples TRBV6-2 or TRBV6-3 to TRBJ2-3, with 12 bases that match TRBD2. CDR1 is MNHEY, CDR2 SVGEGT, per germline. CDR3 length: 16 amino acids. J was trimmed by 7 bases and V by 5 bases; bases with no gene match: 10. CDR3 in DNA: TGTGCCAGCAGTCAACTAGCGGGAGGCCCCTGGAATACGCAGTATTTT. Translated: CASSQLAGGPWNTQYF.

This chain uses TRBV20-1 with TRBJ2-7; 7 bases map to TRBD1. Germline trimming cut 5 bases from V and 5 bases from J; bases unmatched to any gene: 3. CDR3 length equals 11 residues. Germline V gene data show CDR1 as DFQATT and CDR2 as SNEGSKA (reference sequence). Here the CDR3 DNA reads TGCAGTGCTCTCGACAGGGACGAGCAGTACTTC. Its protein is CSALDRDEQYF.

The chain employs TRBV7-9 and TRBJ2-3; 9 nucleotides align to TRBD2. CDR1 is SEHNR and CDR2 is FQNEAQ in the germline V gene (reference sequence). This CDR3 comprises 15 residues. V was pared by 4 bases and J by 6 bases, with 8 bases of the junction left unmatched. In nucleotides, the CDR3 is TGTGCCAGCAGCTCGCTAGCGGGATTTGTGGATACGCAGTATTTT. Protein sequence: CASSSLAGFVDTQYF.

The chain employs TRBV5-1 and TRBJ1-1; 7 nucleotides match TRBD1. The CDR3 extends over 17 amino acids. Trimming cost V 3 bases and J 5 bases; bases outside gene matches: 16. Germline V gives CDR1 SGHRS, CDR2 YFSETQ. For the CDR3, the DNA is TGCGCCAGCAGCTACGGATGGCAGGGGGGTGTGGGAACTGAAGCTTTCTTT. Translation: CASSYGWQGGVGTEAFF.

This clone was detected a few times. J is TRBJ1-1 and V is TRBV24-1; 10 bases align to TRBD1. CDR1 KGHDR and CDR2 SFDVKD come from the germline V gene. The CDR3 loop spans 19 amino acids. After removal of 2 bases from V and 3 bases from J, the junction contained 14 bases not matched to a gene. CDR3 bases: TGTGCCACCAGTGATTCCACCCCCGGGACAGGGGTGAAGGACACTGAAGCTTTCTTT. The encoded protein is CATSDSTPGTGVKDTEAFF.

Only a few counts were recorded for this clone. The chain is built from TRBV7-2 and TRBJ1-1; 7 nucleotides agree with TRBD1. The CDR3 contains 16 residues. Trimming cost V 4 bases and J 6 bases; bases outside gene matches: 14. Germline CDR1 and CDR2: SGHTA and FQGNSA. In DNA, the CDR3 is TGTGCCAGCAGCTCTCCCGGGGACAGACGAACGTCTGAAGCTTTCTTT. Amino acids: CASSSPGDRRTSEAFF.

This clone was counted a few times. The chain couples TRBV19 to TRBJ1-1; unclear D gene. CDR1 LNHDA and CDR2 SQIVND come from the germline V gene (reference sequence). V lost 4 bases to trimming and J lost 2 bases, with 14 bases between them. The CDR3 contains 15 residues. CDR3 sequence (DNA): TGTGCCAGTAGTAAAGAAAACTTATATAACACTGAAGCTTTCTTT. Encoded protein: CASSKENLYNTEAFF.

The rearrangement joins TRBV11-2 to TRBJ2-7, with TRBD2 matching 16 bases. Germline-derived CDR1 and CDR2 are SGHAT and FQNNGV. The CDR3 is made up of 16 amino acids. V lost 1 base, J lost 6 bases, and 3 bases stayed unmatched. As DNA, the CDR3 is TGTGCCAGCAGCTTAGCGGGGACTAGCGGGAGGGGCGAGCAGTACTTC. It is translated as CASSLAGTSGRGEQYF.

The chain employs TRBV18 and TRBJ1-3, with unresolved D. CDR3 length equals 15 residues. CDR1 and CDR2 from the germline V gene are KGHSH and LQKENI. V was shortened by 4 bases and J by 0 bases, with 10 bases between the two germline ends. DNA for the CDR3: TGTGCCAGCTCACAGGAGCCATCCTCTGGAAACACCATATATTTT. It is translated as CASSQEPSSGNTIYF.

The V call is TRBV2, the J call TRBJ1-2; tentative D call: TRBD1 (6 bases). The CDR3 has 12 amino acids. Trimming stripped 10 bases from V and 0 bases from J, with 9 bases between. Germline V gives CDR1 SNHLY, CDR2 FYNNEI. CDR3 protein: CANGGTNYGYTF. The CDR3 nucleotides are TGTGCCAATGGGGGCACTAACTATGGCTACACCTTC.

The CDR3, as DNA: TGTGCCAGCAGCTTACGGGCTAGCGGACACAATGAGCAGTTCTTC. This sequence encodes CASSLRASGHNEQFF. The chain is built from TRBV7-2 and TRBJ2-1; 7 bases match TRBD2. V shed 2 bases and J 5 bases; nucleotides not matched to a gene: 6. Germline V gives CDR1 SGHTA, CDR2 FQGNSA. The CDR3 covers 15 residues. Looking up the rest from reference TRBV7-2 and TRBJ2-1 gives the full variable domain: GAGVSQSPSNKVTEKGKDVELRCDPISGHTALYWYRQSLGQGLEFLIYFQGNSAPDKSGLPSDRFSAERTGGSVSTLTIQRTQQEDSAVYLCASSLRASGHNEQFFGPGTRLTVL.

The J gene is TRBJ1-2, the V gene TRBV19; D is perhaps TRBD1 (6 bases). CDR1 is LNHDA, CDR2 SQIVND, per germline (reference sequence). The CDR3 consists of 12 residues. V lost 9 bases and J 5 bases, leaving 13 bases between the germline ends. As DNA, the CDR3 is TGTGCCAGCAAACAGGGATGGTATGGCTACACCTTC. Translation: CASKQGWYGYTF.

V is TRBV7-8 and J is TRBJ1-5; TRBD1 matches 9 bases. Germline CDR1 and CDR2: SGHVS and FQNEAQ. This CDR3 is 16 amino acids long. Trimming cost V 5 bases and J 2 bases; bases outside gene matches: 7. This chain's CDR3 is CASSTRTGERNQPQHF. The CDR3, as DNA: TGTGCCAGCAGCACACGGACAGGGGAACGCAATCAGCCCCAGCATTTT.